The 28 T cell receptor beta chains listed next were all sequenced from one sample in a study of blood T cell repertoires in COVID-19 (dated by TCRdb to about 2020). The method was the immunoSEQ multiplex PCR assay. Here the immuneACCESS table is served through TCRdb, limited to in-frame sequences with V and J called. Missing clones are a known gap in these copies; in checked studies unresolved V genes cover under half, and the rest lacks a known reason. This sample holds under 200,000 clones; around 74% were observed only once. The ten largest clonotypes hold about 3% of the sample. Sequenced material: peripheral blood. These receptors all come from a man aged 65 to 79 with acute or convalescent COVID-19.

CDR3 sequence: CASSPGQLNSPLHF. The CDR3 bases are TGTGCCAGCTCACCGGGACAGCTAAATTCACCCCTCCACTTT. The chain combines TRBV18 with TRBJ1-6; TRBD1 agrees at 7 bases. The CDR3 extends over 14 amino acids. Per the germline V gene, CDR1 is KGHSH and CDR2 is LQKENI. The trim removed 3 bases at V and 7 bases at J, leaving 3 bases unmatched.

The V gene is TRBV5-8, the J gene TRBJ2-7, with 8 bases lining up with TRBD1. The CDR3 sequence is 14 residues long. Unmatched junction bases numbered 5, after V lost 4 bases and J lost 2 bases. Germline V CDR1 and CDR2: SGHTS, YDEGEE. The CDR3 protein is CASSRTGNPYEQYF. CDR3 coding DNA: TGTGCCAGCAGCCGGACAGGGAACCCCTACGAGCAGTACTTC. The full variable domain, its missing parts supplied by reference TRBV5-8 and TRBJ2-7, is EAGVTQSPTHLIKTRGQQATLRCSPISGHTSVYWYQQALGLGLQFLLWYDEGEERNRGNFPPRFSGRQFPNYSSELNVNALELEDSALYLCASSRTGNPYEQYFGPGTRLTVT.

This clone showed up many times. V usage is TRBV15 and J usage is TRBJ2-7; 7 bases match TRBD2. CDR3 length: 15 amino acids. Trimming removed 1 base from V and 2 bases from J; junction bases left unmatched: 5. Germline V gene data show CDR1 as LNHNV and CDR2 as YYDKDF (reference sequence). The CDR3 DNA reads as TGTGCCACCAGCAGAGGCCAGGGAGGGGCCTACGAGCAGTACTTC. Amino acids: CATSRGQGGAYEQYF.

V gene TRBV28 combines with J gene TRBJ1-1; D is undetermined. The germline V gene encodes CDR1 MDHEN and CDR2 SYDVKM. This CDR3 is 16 amino acids long. Deletions cut 3 bases from V and 0 bases from J, with 14 bases between. The CDR3 sequence is CASSLSDLVMNTEAFF. The CDR3 nucleotides read TGTGCCAGCAGTTTGAGCGACTTGGTTATGAACACTGAAGCTTTCTTT.

The chain joins TRBV5-4 to TRBJ2-5; D is possibly TRBD2 (6 bases). Germline loops: CDR1 SGHNT, CDR2 YYREEE (reference sequence). With 3 bases removed from V and 1 base from J, the gap between germline ends came to 13 bases. This CDR3 has 15 residues. As DNA, the CDR3 is TGTGCCAGCAGCTCTGGTGGGAGGCGCCAAGAGACCCAGTACTTC. Its protein is CASSSGGRRQETQYF.

The rearrangement joins TRBV6-4 to TRBJ1-1, with 7 bases identical to TRBD1. The CDR3 consists of 14 residues. V lost 10 bases and J lost 0; bases outside the gene matches: 8. Germline CDR1 reads MRHNA; CDR2 reads SNTAGT. CDR3: CATIQDRLNTEAFF. The CDR3 nucleotides are TGTGCCACCATCCAGGACAGGCTGAACACTGAAGCTTTCTTT.

The J gene is TRBJ2-3, the V gene TRBV11-3; D possibly corresponds to TRBD2 (5 bases). Germline CDR1 and CDR2: SGHNT and YENEEA. The CDR3 sequence is 14 residues long. The V end lost 6 bases, the J end lost 4 bases, and 14 bases lay between the germline ends. The CDR3 region is CASRSKTNPDTQYF. The CDR3 nucleotides read TGTGCCAGCAGATCGAAGACTAACCCAGATACGCAGTATTTT.

Only one count was recorded for this clone. Germline and junction disagree at one end, which may indicate a read error. The rearrangement links TRBV9 to TRBJ2-7; 10 positions match TRBD2. There are 16 residues in the CDR3. Germline CDR1 reads SGDLS; CDR2 reads YYNGEE. CDR3 sequence: CTSSVAGTSEVHEQYF. CDR3 nucleotide sequence: TGTACCAGCAGCGTAGCCGGGACTAGCGAGGTCCACGAGCAGTACTTC.

This rearrangement joins TRBV6-6 to TRBJ2-5; a possible D gene is TRBD2 (6 bases). Germline V gene lookup returns CDR1 MNHNY and CDR2 SVGAGI (reference sequence). Trimming removed 4 bases from V and 2 bases from J, with 17 bases in between. The CDR3 contains 16 residues. The CDR3 DNA follows: TGTGCCAGCAGTTTCCCCACACGGGCGGGGCAAGAGACCCAGTACTTC. It encodes CASSFPTRAGQETQYF.

The chain recombines TRBV28 with TRBJ1-1; D not certain. The germline gives CDR1 MDHEN, CDR2 SYDVKM. The CDR3 covers 14 residues. V lost 2 bases and J 4 bases, leaving 11 bases between the germline ends. The CDR3 sequence: CASSLPTVGTEAFF. The CDR3, as DNA: TGTGCCAGCAGTTTACCTACAGTGGGCACTGAAGCTTTCTTT.

The chain uses TRBV5-6 and TRBJ2-4, with a weak D call TRBD1 (6 bases). The germline V gene encodes CDR1 SGHDT and CDR2 YYEEEE. The CDR3 loop spans 15 amino acids. V was shortened by 3 bases and J by 0 bases, with 10 bases between the two germline ends. DNA for the CDR3: TGTGCCAGCAGCTCGACAGGATTAGCCAAAAACATTCAGTACTTC. This codes for CASSSTGLAKNIQYF.

V and J are TRBV5-5 and TRBJ2-3; D unclear. Trimming left V 4 bases short and J 13 bases short, with 16 bases between. CDR1 and CDR2 (germline): SGHKS, YYEKEE (reference sequence). This CDR3 is built from 12 residues. Here the CDR3 DNA reads TGTGCCAGCAGCCCCTCAGGAAAGGTGGAGTATTTT. It is translated as CASSPSGKVEYF.

The chain couples TRBV3-1 (or the pseudogene TRBV3-2) to TRBJ2-7; no clear D. Germline V CDR1 and CDR2: LGHDT, YNNKEL (reference sequence). The V end was cut by 0 bases, the J end by 0 bases, with 9 bases between. The CDR3 consists of 15 residues. For the CDR3, the DNA is TGTGCCAGCAGCCAAGATCCTAGGAGCTCCTACGAGCAGTACTTC. Protein sequence: CASSQDPRSSYEQYF.

The CDR3 DNA sequence: TGTGCCAGCTCACCACTAGGACAGGGGGCACGGTACGAGCAGTACTTC. Translating it yields CASSPLGQGARYEQYF. The chain combines TRBV18 with TRBJ2-7; 11 positions agree with TRBD1. Germline V gene data show CDR1 as KGHSH and CDR2 as LQKENI. V trimming: 1 base; J trimming: 4 bases; junction bases outside the gene matches: 6. The CDR3 contains 16 residues.

This clone was recorded a few times. The genes are TRBV19 and TRBJ2-5, with TRBD2 identical over 10 bases. The germline gives CDR1 LNHDA, CDR2 SQIVND (reference sequence). V was pared by 2 bases and J by 5 bases, with 8 bases of the junction left unmatched. The CDR3 covers 16 residues. This chain's CDR3 is CASSINSGLAKETQYF. CDR3 coding DNA: TGTGCCAGTAGTATAAATTCGGGACTAGCGAAGGAGACCCAGTACTTC.

V and J are TRBV9 and TRBJ2-7; 10 bases line up with TRBD1. This CDR3 is built from 15 residues. V trimming: 0 bases; J trimming: 2 bases; junction bases outside the gene matches: 2. The germline V gene encodes CDR1 SGDLS and CDR2 YYNGEE. CDR3 region: CASSVGDRGAYEQYF. The CDR3 DNA sequence: TGTGCCAGCAGCGTAGGGGACAGGGGCGCCTACGAGCAGTACTTC.

The V and J genes are TRBV6-5 and TRBJ2-4; 9 bases agree with TRBD1. The CDR3 consists of 16 residues. CDR1 is MNHEY, CDR2 SVGAGI, per germline. Trimming removed 2 bases from V and 4 bases from J; junction bases left unmatched: 6. CDR3 DNA: TGTGCCAGCAGTTACCGACAGGGGGGAACGAAAAACATTCAGTACTTC. Translated: CASSYRQGGTKNIQYF.

This chain uses TRBV7-6 with TRBJ1-1; a possible D gene is TRBD1 (5 bases). Trimming removed 1 base from V and 7 bases from J, with 10 bases in between. The CDR3 runs to 13 residues. The germline V gene has CDR1 SGHVS and CDR2 FNYEAQ. DNA for the CDR3: TGTGCCAGCAGCTTAGGCCCAGGGATTGAAGCTTTCTTT. This gives the protein CASSLGPGIEAFF. The full variable domain, with the rest looked up from reference TRBV7-6 and TRBJ1-1, is GAGVSQSPRYKVTKRGQDVALRCDPISGHVSLYWYRQALGQGPEFLTYFNYEAQQDKSGLPNDRFSAERPEGSISTLTIQRTEQRDSAMYRCASSLGPGIEAFFGQGTRLTVV.

The chain joins TRBV5-1 to TRBJ2-3, with 9 bases identical to TRBD2. V gave up 3 bases and J gave up 0 bases; unmatched junction bases: 8. The CDR3 length is 17 residues. CDR1 is SGHRS and CDR2 is YFSETQ in the germline V gene. The CDR3 loop reads CASSYSGGAPSTDTQYF. CDR3 bases: TGCGCCAGCAGCTATAGCGGGGGCGCACCTAGCACAGATACGCAGTATTTT.

The chain uses TRBV10-3 and TRBJ1-2, with 9 bases aligning to TRBD1. CDR1 is ENHRY, CDR2 SYGVKD, per germline. CDR3 length: 13 residues. The J segment lost 8 bases and the V segment lost 8 bases, leaving 9 bases of the junction unmatched. The CDR3 loop is CAISPGQGLGYTF. DNA of the CDR3: TGTGCCATCTCGCCGGGACAGGGTCTCGGCTACACCTTC.

The sample holds a few counts of this clone. The V and J genes are TRBV5-4 and TRBJ1-1; 8 bases are shared with TRBD1. This CDR3 has 15 residues. In germline, CDR1 is SGHNT, CDR2 YYREEE (reference sequence). V shed 0 bases, J shed 2 bases, and the junction held 3 bases outside the gene matches. CDR3 nucleotide sequence: TGTGCCAGCAGCTTGGAGGACAGGGCTAACACTGAAGCTTTCTTT. Its translation is CASSLEDRANTEAFF.

The V gene is TRBV21-1, the J gene TRBJ1-4. TRBV21-1 is given as a pseudogene. This CDR3 contains 11 residues. The CDR3 region has the DNA TGTGCCAGCAGCAAAGAACCTCAGGAGGTTTTT. As protein: CASSKEPQEVF.

This chain uses TRBV27 with TRBJ1-1; 10 bases align to TRBD1. CDR1 and CDR2 (germline): MNHEY, SMNVEV (reference sequence). The V and J ends lost 3 bases and 8 bases, in that order; junction bases with no gene match: 6. This CDR3 region has 14 residues. CDR3 DNA: TGTGCCAGCAGTTTCGGACAGGGGGGATCCGAAGCTTTCTTT. Its protein product is CASSFGQGGSEAFF.

The V gene is TRBV28, the J gene TRBJ1-5, with D perhaps TRBD1 (6 bases). The germline CDR1 and CDR2 sequences are MDHEN and SYDVKM. CDR3 length: 17 residues. Trimming removed 4 bases from V and 3 bases from J, with 19 bases in between. In DNA form, the CDR3 reads TGTGCCAGCAGTTCCAACAGGGTCCCCTACTTCAATCAGCCCCAGCATTTT. Protein sequence: CASSSNRVPYFNQPQHF.

The gene calls are TRBV5-1 and TRBJ1-3; D perhaps matches TRBD1 (5 bases). V dropped 4 bases and J dropped 0 bases, with 14 bases sitting between them. CDR1 is SGHRS and CDR2 is YFSETQ in the germline V gene. The CDR3 loop spans 16 amino acids. In DNA, the CDR3 is TGCGCCAGCAGCCTGTCAGGACAATTCTCTGGAAACACCATATATTTT. Translated, it gives CASSLSGQFSGNTIYF.

The chain uses TRBV11-2 and TRBJ2-7; maybe TRBD1 (5 bases). V lost 2 bases, J lost 4 bases, and 15 bases lay in between. The CDR3 covers 15 residues. CDR1 SGHAT and CDR2 FQNNGV come from the germline V gene. The CDR3 DNA reads as TGTGCCAGCAGCTTATCGGCAGGGTTAGATTACGAGCAGTACTTC. It is translated as CASSLSAGLDYEQYF.

The gene calls are TRBV19 and TRBJ1-5; D perhaps matches TRBD1 (6 bases). Germline V gene sequence: CDR1 LNHDA, CDR2 SQIVND (reference sequence). This CDR3 comprises 13 residues. V was pared by 5 bases and J by 5 bases, with 10 bases between. In DNA, the CDR3 is TGTGCCAGTAGTCCACAGGGCTATCAGCCCCAGCATTTT. Protein sequence: CASSPQGYQPQHF.

CDR3 DNA: TGTGCCAGCAGCTTTTCCAGGGGGCGAGAGACCCAGTACTTC. Its translation: CASSFSRGRETQYF. The rearrangement uses TRBV11-2 and TRBJ2-5; 8 bases line up with TRBD1. Germline CDR1 and CDR2: SGHAT and FQNNGV. The CDR3 totals 14 residues. Trimming cost V 3 bases and J 4 bases; bases outside gene matches: 4. The complete variable domain, with remaining parts taken from reference TRBV11-2 and TRBJ2-5, reads EAGVAQSPRYKIIEKRQSVAFWCNPISGHATLYWYQQILGQGPKLLIQFQNNGVVDDSQLPKDRFSAERLKGVDSTLKIQPAKLEDSAVYLCASSFSRGRETQYFGPGTRLLVL.